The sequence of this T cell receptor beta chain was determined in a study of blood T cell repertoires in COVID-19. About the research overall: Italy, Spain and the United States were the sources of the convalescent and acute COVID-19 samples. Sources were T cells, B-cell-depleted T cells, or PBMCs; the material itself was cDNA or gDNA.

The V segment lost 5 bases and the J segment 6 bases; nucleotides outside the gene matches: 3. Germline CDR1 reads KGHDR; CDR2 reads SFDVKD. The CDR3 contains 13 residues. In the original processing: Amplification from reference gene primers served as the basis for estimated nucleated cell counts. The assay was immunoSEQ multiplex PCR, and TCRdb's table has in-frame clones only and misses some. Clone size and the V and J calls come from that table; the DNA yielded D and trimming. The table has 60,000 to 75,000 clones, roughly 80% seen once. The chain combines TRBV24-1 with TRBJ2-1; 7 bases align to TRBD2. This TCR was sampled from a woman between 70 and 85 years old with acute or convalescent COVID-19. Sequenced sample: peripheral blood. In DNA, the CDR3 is TGTGCCACCAGTGCCTCGGGGGGCAATGAGCAGTTCTTC. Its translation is CATSASGGNEQFF.